This T cell receptor beta chain is drawn from a study of identical twins (dated by TCRdb to between 2015 and 2016). As for the study more broadly: To test whether fetal clonotypes persist, this study deep-sequenced TCR alpha and beta repertoires from monozygotic twins, from unrelated adults of various ages, and from cord blood. To rule out contamination, replicate twin experiments were performed at different times with different library preparation protocols. Broad study findings and their caveats: Invariant T cells such as MAIT and iNKT could partly confound zero-insertion analyses, though diverse VJ usage argued against this for most clonotypes. In monozygotic twins, recombination models systematically underestimated out-of-frame TCR alpha sharing, but the models matched the sharing seen between unrelated individuals. The excess sharing between twins in beta out-of-frame sequences was weaker because fewer shared sequences reduced the signal-to-noise ratio. Compared with coincidental sharing between unrelated individuals, out-of-frame TCR alpha sequences shared between twins had an excess of sequences with low generation probability. Abundant cord blood beta clonotypes had fewer insertions, young adult naive repertoires showed a similar but weaker trend, and memory repertoires showed no such trend. Because the same donors could not be followed over many years, conclusions were based on cross-sectional statistical analysis.

V gives up 4 bases and J gives up 1 base, and the segment between their germline ends measures 14 bases. The CDR3 numbers 16 residues from cysteine through phenylalanine. Only the CDR3 part of the read is kept: 48 bases, read in frame from the first base. CDR1 WNHNN and CDR2 SYGVQD were looked up in the germline V gene (reference sequence). In the case of this clonotype: The clone's antigen remains unknown. Per-base quality was not reported, and no clone a single base away is much larger than it.

Libraries were made using 5' RACE. The run used an Illumina HiSeq 2000. Template switching added a universal primer binding site, and the final cDNA carried a unique molecular identifier that allowed TCR cDNA molecules to be counted accurately. Specific primers in the conserved constant-segment region were used to synthesize first-strand cDNA for the TCR alpha and beta chains. To control for contamination, every cDNA library carried two barcodes: a SMART-Mk sample barcode plus Illumina barcodes. TruSeq adapter sequences along with Illumina sample barcodes were introduced in two successive PCR steps. Sequencing of the TCR alpha and beta cDNA libraries was done on the Illumina HiSeq platform using custom primers. In the original analysis: Unique molecular identifiers were extracted from raw reads with MiGEC, and CDR3 positions were determined with MiXCR. For each individual, recombination models were inferred using an EM algorithm with the repgenHMM and IGoR tools. The tcR package in R was used for shared clonotype analysis, with sharing normalized by the product of cloneset sizes. To study raw recombination free of thymic and clonal selection effects, out-of-frame nonproductive sequences were analyzed. TCRdb cleaned the public reads at Q25 with fastp, built clones with MiXCR and kept in-frame beta chains. Each entry is one CDR3 protein sequence, shown with its most common DNA and genes. These V and J calls are TCRdb output, not the study's own analysis. The sample records approximately 630,000 distinct CDR3 sequences, about 7.6% of which are singletons. Jointly, the top ten make up about 1.6% of the sample.

Every donor in the study was a healthy Caucasian. Three pairs of female monozygotic twins, all aged roughly 18 to 29 years, made up the twin cohort. Peripheral blood mononuclear cells were the source from which RNA for the TCR libraries was isolated. This same sample was also taken into another study, of yellow fever vaccine responses in identical twins. The second paper further reports: According to the authors, the vaccine-induced T cell response in identical twins seemed to be partly convergent and partly specific to each individual. In identical twins, the study followed T cell clones that responded to the vaccine with precision.

This clonotype was obtained from a woman under 30 in good health. Input material: PBMCs. Rearrangement joined TRBV10-1 to TRBJ2-1; the D gene is perhaps TRBD2, on 5 matching bases. The DNA sequence is TGCGCCAGCAGTGCCGTCCGTGAGGGTTCCTACAATGAGCAGTTCTTC. Translated, it gives CASSAVREGSYNEQFF.